A selection of T cell receptor beta chains follows, all from one sample in a study of T-cell reconstitution after alpha-beta-depleted transplantation in children. One entry per CDR3 protein results from TCRdb running MiXCR on the PCR reads. The table lists about 120,000 distinct CDR3 sequences, over 9% of them singletons, with around 8.5% in the top ten. The sample in question was PBMCs from the stem cell graft donor, obtained from the stem cell graft. These receptors were taken from a human donor who donated a stem cell graft to a child with acute lymphoblastic leukemia. CDR3s include the opening cysteine and the closing phenylalanine or tryptophan. A D gene is named only where the DNA matches it firmly. Expanded clones are given a class, and other clones once, few, many or no size at all.

clone size	D gene	J gene	V gene	CDR3 protein	CDR3 DNA
many	TRBD2	TRBJ2-3	TRBV29-1	CSVATSGGTPDTQYF	TGCAGCGTTGCCACTAGCGGGGGGACTCCAGATACGCAGTATTTT
many	-	TRBJ2-4	TRBV21-1	CASSTPTPKFRYF	TGTGCCAGCAGCACCCCCACCCCGAAGTTTAGGTACTTC
few	-	TRBJ1-1	TRBV7-8	CASSLERGRMNTEAFF	TGTGCCAGCAGCTTAGAAAGAGGGAGAATGAACACTGAAGCTTTCTTT
many	-	TRBJ2-7	TRBV5-1	CASSLDSALGEQYF	TGCGCCAGCAGCTTGGACAGTGCCTTGGGAGAGCAGTACTTC
many	-	TRBJ2-7	TRBV5-1	CASSHKGQPSYEQYF	TGCGCCAGCAGCCACAAAGGGCAGCCCTCCTACGAGCAGTACTTC
-	-	TRBJ2-3	TRBV19	CATTPGHRTDTQYF	TGTGCCACCACCCCGGGACATCGCACAGATACGCAGTATTTT
-	-	TRBJ1-2	TRBV18	CASSPRRQVYGYTF	TGTGCCAGCTCACCACGGAGACAGGTCTATGGCTACACCTTC
many	-	TRBJ1-2	TRBV20-1	CSARVNKVSRGANYGYTF	TGCAGTGCTAGAGTGAACAAAGTTAGCAGGGGCGCTAACTATGGCTACACCTTC
many	-	TRBJ1-1	TRBV6-5	CASSYGGTEAFF	TGTGCCAGCAGTTACGGGGGGACTGAAGCTTTCTTT
-	TRBD2	TRBJ2-1	TRBV29-1	CSVPLASGRADEQFF	TGCAGCGTCCCTCTGGCTAGCGGGAGGGCCGATGAGCAGTTCTTC
many	-	TRBJ2-1	TRBV3-1	CASSQGTAPNEQFF	TGTGCCAGCAGCCAAGGGACAGCCCCGAATGAGCAGTTCTTC
many	TRBD2	TRBJ2-1	TRBV3-1	CASRGLAGGSYNEQFF	TGTGCCAGCAGGGGGCTAGCGGGGGGCTCCTACAATGAGCAGTTCTTC
-	TRBD1	TRBJ1-4	TRBV28	CASRETGGAGNEKLFF	TGTGCCAGCAGAGAGACAGGGGGCGCGGGTAATGAAAAACTGTTTTTT
many	-	TRBJ2-1	TRBV10-3	CAISERGYGTDEQFF	TGTGCCATCAGTGAGAGGGGGTATGGAACAGATGAGCAGTTCTTC
many	-	TRBJ2-3	TRBV7-9	CASSISQGFTDTQYF	TGTGCCAGCAGTATTTCCCAAGGGTTCACAGATACGCAGTATTTT
many	TRBD2	TRBJ2-1	TRBV6-2/TRBV6-3	CASSYTRPQAGGLNEQFF	TGTGCCAGCAGTTATACTCGACCCCAAGCGGGAGGTTTAAATGAGCAGTTCTTC
many	-	TRBJ1-1	TRBV20-1	CSAKRDLGAFF	TGCAGTGCTAAAAGGGATTTAGGAGCTTTCTTT
-	-	TRBJ2-2	TRBV7-8	CASSLLLIGENTGELFF	TGTGCCAGCAGCTTACTCCTGATAGGGGAGAACACCGGGGAGCTGTTTTTT
many	TRBD1	TRBJ2-1	TRBV20-1	CSASDRGDEQFF	TGCAGTGCATCGGACAGGGGCGATGAGCAGTTCTTC
many	-	TRBJ1-4	TRBV6-5	CASSYDQGPNEKLFF	TGTGCCAGCAGTTACGATCAGGGCCCAAATGAAAAACTGTTTTTT
many	-	TRBJ2-4	TRBV7-2	CASSFSGEGDIQYF	TGTGCCAGCAGCTTCTCAGGGGAGGGGGACATTCAGTACTTC
many	-	TRBJ2-7	TRBV29-1	CSVEDLQGYEQYF	TGCAGCGTTGAAGATCTTCAGGGATACGAGCAGTACTTC
few	TRBD1	TRBJ2-7	TRBV18	CASSPDRGAYEQYF	TGTGCCAGCTCACCAGACAGGGGGGCCTACGAGCAGTACTTC
many	-	TRBJ1-4	TRBV2	CASSGTSNEKLFF	TGTGCCAGCAGCGGGACGAGTAATGAAAAACTGTTTTTT
few	TRBD2	TRBJ2-5	TRBV12-3/TRBV12-4	CASSTTSGGAPDETQYF	TGTGCCAGCAGCACGACTAGCGGGGGGGCCCCGGACGAGACCCAGTACTTC
-	-	TRBJ1-2	TRBV6-6	CASAEYGYTF	TGTGCCAGCGCGGAGTATGGCTACACCTTC
many	TRBD1	TRBJ1-6	TRBV5-8	CASSPRTGAYNSPLHF	TGTGCCAGCAGCCCCCGGACAGGGGCCTATAATTCACCCCTCCACTTT
many	-	TRBJ2-7	TRBV7-9	CASSLVQEVGEQYF	TGTGCCAGCAGCTTGGTACAGGAGGTGGGCGAGCAGTACTTC
many	-	TRBJ1-1	TRBV7-2	CASSPFRGTEAFF	TGTGCCAGCAGCCCTTTTAGGGGCACTGAAGCTTTCTTT
many	TRBD1	TRBJ2-5	TRBV20-1	CSAPVRGETQYF	TGCAGTGCCCCCGTCAGGGGGGAGACCCAGTACTTC
many	TRBD1	TRBJ2-4	TRBV11-2	CASSSRDRVGSIQYF	TGTGCCAGCAGCTCCCGGGACAGGGTAGGGAGCATTCAGTACTTC
many	TRBD2	TRBJ2-5	TRBV11-2	CASSSTGRGRETQYF	TGTGCCAGCAGCTCCACCGGGAGGGGAAGGGAGACCCAGTACTTC